The 13 T cell receptor beta chains below come from one sample, sequenced in a study of regulatory T cells in long-lasting Graves disease. Time point described: newly diagnosed GD, antithyroid drugs for less than 3 months. The TCR library was prepared using RNA isolated from PBMCs. Through Arm-PCR of CDR3 regions and iRepertoire HTBI primers, TCR beta libraries were built. TCRdb reanalysed the multiplex PCR reads using MiXCR and keeps one entry per CDR3 protein. Among 440,000 or so distinct CDR3 sequences listed, roughly 17% were seen once. The same sample was also studied in work on T cells in Graves' hyperthyroidism and ophthalmopathy.

Sequenced here: peripheral blood mononuclear cells (PBMCs), sampled at new diagnosis, from a patient treated with antithyroid drugs. The receptors originated from a woman in her 30s with Graves disease.

This clonotype showed up many times. V gene TRBV29-1 combines with J gene TRBJ2-1; 7 positions agree with TRBD2. V gave up 4 bases and J gave up 4 bases; unmatched junction bases: 7. CDR3 length: 14 amino acids. Germline CDR1 is SQVTM and CDR2 is ANQGSEA. The CDR3 coding sequence is TGCAGCGTTGTCGGGACTATCAGATACAATGAGCAGTTCTTC. It yields the protein CSVVGTIRYNEQFF.

This clonotype has at least ten counts. J is TRBJ2-7 and V is TRBV6-5, with TRBD2 matching 8 bases. CDR1 is MNHEY, CDR2 SVGAGI, per germline. J lost 2 bases, V lost 0 bases, and 6 bases had no gene match. The CDR3 totals 16 residues. CDR3 in amino acids: CASSYSAGEAPYEQYF. The CDR3, as DNA: TGTGCCAGCAGTTACTCAGCGGGAGAAGCCCCCTACGAGCAGTACTTC.

The sample holds many counts of this clonotype. In nucleotides, the CDR3 is TGTGCCAGCAGTTTAGGGTTGATAGGGCAAAACATTCAGTACTTC. It yields the protein CASSLGLIGQNIQYF. V usage is TRBV12-3 or TRBV12-4 and J usage is TRBJ2-4; D is unresolved. The CDR3 has 15 amino acids. Trimming cost V 1 base and J 5 bases, with 12 bases left between them.

This clonotype was recorded many times. The gene calls are TRBV24-1 and TRBJ2-5, with D tentatively TRBD2 (6 bases). V shed 3 bases and J shed 5 bases, with 24 bases lying between them. The germline CDR1 and CDR2 sequences are KGHDR and SFDVKD. This CDR3 has 18 residues. The CDR3, as DNA: TGTGCCACCAGTGATGCTCGGGTTCGGGAGTCTTGGACGGAGACCCAGTACTTC. The encoded protein is CATSDARVRESWTETQYF.

This clonotype was recorded at least ten times. The chain employs TRBV11-3 and TRBJ2-1, with a tentative D call TRBD2 (6 bases). The CDR3 is made up of 15 amino acids. V gave up 4 bases and J gave up 0 bases, with 10 bases separating them. CDR1 and CDR2 from the germline V gene are SGHNT and YENEEA. CDR3 nucleotides: TGTGCCAGCAGCTCTCGGGGGAGCTCCTACAATGAGCAGTTCTTC. This sequence encodes CASSSRGSSYNEQFF.

This clonotype was seen ten or more times. The chain links TRBV7-3 to TRBJ2-7; D gene unclear. This CDR3 contains 12 residues. Trimming stripped 6 bases from V and 4 bases from J, with 10 bases between. Germline CDR1 is SGHTA and CDR2 is FQGTGA. The CDR3 DNA is TGTGCCAGCAGAGAACGGAATTACGAGCAGTACTTC. Translating it yields CASRERNYEQYF. The complete variable domain, with remaining parts taken from reference TRBV7-3 and TRBJ2-7, reads GAGVSQTPSNKVTEKGKYVELRCDPISGHTALYWYRQSLGQGPEFLIYFQGTGAADDSGLPNDRFFAVRPEGSVSTLKIQRTERGDSAVYLCASRERNYEQYFGPGTRLTVT.

The gene calls are TRBV5-1 and TRBJ2-2, with 9 nucleotides matching TRBD1. With V trimmed by 0 bases and J by 7 bases, 7 bases remained unmatched. The CDR3 is 16 amino acids. Per germline, CDR1 SGHRS and CDR2 YFSETQ. The CDR3 here is CASSLGTTGGYGELFF. DNA of the CDR3: TGCGCCAGCAGCTTGGGCACAACAGGGGGCTACGGGGAGCTGTTTTTT.

This clonotype has ten or more counts. V usage is TRBV27 and J usage is TRBJ1-5; D is ambiguous. Germline V gives CDR1 MNHEY, CDR2 SMNVEV (reference sequence). V gave up 2 bases and J gave up 5 bases, with 10 bases separating them. This CDR3 is 14 amino acids long. CDR3 loop: CASSLDGFYQPQHF. CDR3 nucleotide sequence: TGTGCCAGCAGTTTAGACGGTTTCTATCAGCCCCAGCATTTT.

At least ten counts were recorded for this clonotype. V and J are TRBV28 and TRBJ2-7; TRBD2 matches 11 bases. Germline trimming cut 6 bases from V and 1 base from J; bases unmatched to any gene: 5. From germline, CDR1 is MDHEN and CDR2 SYDVKM. The CDR3 runs to 15 residues. This CDR3 reads CASSPLAGGSYEQYF. Here the CDR3 DNA reads TGTGCCAGCAGCCCTCTAGCGGGAGGTTCCTACGAGCAGTACTTC. The whole variable domain, remainder taken from reference TRBV28 and TRBJ2-7, is DVKVTQSSRYLVKRTGEKVFLECVQDMDHENMFWYRQDPGLGLRLIYFSYDVKMKEKGDIPEGYSVSREKKERFSLILESASTNQTSMYLCASSPLAGGSYEQYFGPGTRLTVT.

The sample holds many counts of this clonotype. Germline and junction disagree at one end, which may indicate a read error. The V gene is TRBV20-1, the J gene TRBJ2-1; 11 positions agree with TRBD2. CDR3 length: 19 amino acids. Per the germline V gene, CDR1 is DFQATT and CDR2 is SNEGSKA (reference sequence). The chain's CDR3 is CSARDDGGLAGGSYNEQFF. The CDR3 nucleotides are TGCAGTGCAAGAGACGACGGGGGTCTAGCGGGAGGTTCCTACAATGAGCAGTTCTTC.

This clonotype was counted many times. This chain connects TRBV27 to TRBJ2-3; D is unresolved. With 3 bases removed from V and 1 base from J, the gap between germline ends came to 23 bases. CDR3 size: 19 residues. The germline gives CDR1 MNHEY, CDR2 SMNVEV (reference sequence). The CDR3 here is CASSLQKKKLSYGTDTQYF. The CDR3 coding sequence is TGTGCCAGCAGTTTGCAGAAAAAAAAACTTTCATATGGCACAGATACGCAGTATTTT.

This clonotype appeared once. V usage is TRBV3-1 and J usage is TRBJ2-7; a weak D match, TRBD1 (6 bases). Looked up from germline, CDR1 is LGHDT and CDR2 is YNNKEL (reference sequence). The CDR3 spans 14 residues. V was trimmed by 1 base and J by 5 bases, leaving 12 bases between them. The CDR3 sequence is CASSQVVDSDEQYF. The CDR3 DNA is TGTGCCAGCAGCCAAGTAGTGGACAGTGACGAGCAGTACTTC.

This clonotype has just a few counts. The gene calls are TRBV28 and TRBJ2-5; TRBD2 might be the D (6 bases). Germline lookup yields CDR1 MDHEN and CDR2 SYDVKM. The CDR3 has 16 residues. Between the trimmed V and J ends, which lost 8 bases and 2 bases, there was a span of 21 bases. CDR3 bases: TGTGCCAGCTCCTCCACCGGAGCGGAGGGTCAAGAGACCCAGTACTTC. This sequence encodes CASSSTGAEGQETQYF.